This entry concerns a single T cell receptor beta chain. Per germline, CDR1 SGHDT and CDR2 YYEEEE. CDR3 length equals 15 residues. V was trimmed by 3 bases and J by 2 bases, leaving 11 bases between them. RNA in amounts of roughly 0.45 to 1 ug was reverse transcribed with random hexamers. Using its own MiXCR run on the immunoSEQ multiplex PCR reads, TCRdb lists one record per CDR3 protein. In the table there are more than 250,000 distinct CDR3 sequences, about 91% of which are singletons. This specimen belongs to a study of CD8 T cells in Susac syndrome. The receptor was derived from a human donor with multiple sclerosis. The sequenced sample was CD4+ T cells from PBMCs. V usage is TRBV5-6 and J usage is TRBJ2-2; D unresolved. The DNA of the CDR3 is TGTGCCAGCAGCTACACGCCCACAAACACCGGGGAGCTGTTTTTT. Translation: CASSYTPTNTGELFF. Looking up the rest from reference TRBV5-6 and TRBJ2-2 gives the full variable domain: DAGVTQSPTHLIKTRGQQVTLRCSPKSGHDTVSWYQQALGQGPQFIFQYYEEEERQRGNFPDRFSGHQFPNYSSELNVNALLLGDSALYLCASSYTPTNTGELFFGEGSRLTVL.